The 26 T cell receptor beta chains reported below all come from one sample, sequenced in a study of Ad26.COV2.S vaccination and SARS-CoV-2 variants (dated by TCRdb to the early 2020s). Libraries came from the immunoSEQ multiplex PCR assay. TCRdb mirrors the immuneACCESS table, restricted to in-frame sequences. Some clones are absent from its copies; in checked studies, under half trace to an unresolved V gene, and the reason for the others is unknown. The sample includes roughly 450,000 clones, with 80% to 95% observed a single time. Jointly, the top ten make up 9% to 15% of the sample. Sample treatment or condition, as interpreted from the label and publication: roughly 20 received Ad26.COV2.S at low or high dose, single or two shots; about 5 received placebo; per-sample allocation not given. Repertoires of vaccine and placebo recipients were sequenced from samples collected on day 63 after the first injection.

Material: peripheral blood, obtained in a trial of Ad26.COV2.S vaccine versus placebo. The source of these receptors is a person aged 18-60 years who received the Ad26.COV2.S COVID-19 vaccine or a placebo.

This clone was recorded once. The rearrangement links TRBV29-1 to TRBJ2-4; no firm D call. The V gene's germline CDR1 is SQVTM and CDR2 ANQGSEA. The CDR3 has 10 amino acids. Trimming cost V 7 bases and J 9 bases, with 10 bases left between them. CDR3 region: CSAMVGIQYF. CDR3 coding DNA: TGCAGCGCCATGGTGGGCATTCAGTACTTC.

The chain couples TRBV29-1 to TRBJ1-2; D not resolved. Germline CDR1 and CDR2: SQVTM and ANQGSEA. This CDR3 has 11 residues. Between the trimmed V and J ends, which lost 6 bases and 6 bases, there was a span of 11 bases. Here the CDR3 reads CSVDGRNGYTF. DNA for the CDR3: TGCAGCGTGGACGGCCGAAATGGCTACACCTTC.

The chain has TRBV5-1 and TRBJ1-1, with TRBD1 as a possible D gene (6 bases). Trimming removed 3 bases at V and 0 bases at J, with 9 bases between. The CDR3 contains 14 residues. In germline, CDR1 is SGHRS, CDR2 YFSETQ. The DNA for the CDR3 is TGCGCCAGCAGCTCACAGGGACTGAACACTGAAGCTTTCTTT. Translating it yields CASSSQGLNTEAFF.

The genes are TRBV7-9 and TRBJ1-4; 9 nucleotides align to TRBD1. The ends lost 5 bases at V and 5 bases at J; junction bases unmatched: 6. Germline loops: CDR1 SEHNR, CDR2 FQNEAQ (reference sequence). This CDR3 has 15 residues. CDR3 DNA: TGTGCCAGCAGCACAACCGGGACAGGGAATGAAAAACTGTTTTTT. The encoded protein is CASSTTGTGNEKLFF. Supplemented by reference TRBV7-9 and TRBJ1-4, the full variable domain reads DTGVSQNPRHKITKRGQNVTFRCDPISEHNRLYWYRQTLGQGPEFLTYFQNEAQLEKSRLLSDRFSAERPKGSFSTLEIQRTEQGDSAMYLCASSTTGTGNEKLFFGSGTQLSVL.

The chain uses TRBV30 and TRBJ1-3; D perhaps matches TRBD1 (6 bases). V was shortened by 5 bases and J by 4 bases, with 12 bases between the two germline ends. The CDR3 is made up of 13 amino acids. Germline V gene data show CDR1 as GTSNPN and CDR2 as SVGIG (reference sequence). The CDR3 here is CAWEQGTGNTIYF. As DNA, the CDR3 is TGTGCCTGGGAACAGGGTACCGGAAACACCATATATTTT. The full variable domain, rest sourced from reference TRBV30 and TRBJ1-3, is SQTIHQWPATLVQPVGSPLSLECTVEGTSNPNLYWYRQAAGRGLQLLFYSVGIGQISSEVPQNLSASRPQDRQFILSSKKLLLSDSGFYLCAWEQGTGNTIYFGEGSWLTVV.

V gene TRBV29-1 combines with J gene TRBJ2-1, with D possibly being TRBD2 (5 bases). CDR1 and CDR2 (germline): SQVTM, ANQGSEA. V lost 6 bases and J 0 bases, leaving 18 bases between the germline ends. The CDR3 length is 16 residues. CDR3 coding DNA: TGCAGCGTGGACCAACTAGGGTCGAGCTCCTACAATGAGCAGTTCTTC. This translates into CSVDQLGSSSYNEQFF.

The chain uses TRBV11-2 and TRBJ2-7; 13 positions agree with TRBD2. The CDR3 is made up of 17 amino acids. V lost 5 bases and J lost 3; bases outside the gene matches: 10. The germline V gene has CDR1 SGHAT and CDR2 FQNNGV. CDR3 sequence reads: CASSTLGLAGPNYEQYF. DNA for the CDR3: TGTGCCAGCAGCACCCTGGGACTAGCGGGACCAAACTACGAGCAGTACTTC.

This chain links TRBV6-2 or TRBV6-3 with TRBJ2-1; maybe TRBD2 (5 bases). The V and J ends lost 0 bases and 5 bases respectively, with 11 bases between them. From germline, CDR1 is MNHEY and CDR2 SVGEGT. This CDR3 spans 15 amino acids. The CDR3 is CASSYSPSRNNEQFF. As DNA, the CDR3 is TGTGCCAGCAGTTACTCGCCTAGCCGCAACAATGAGCAGTTCTTC.

The gene calls are TRBV7-9 and TRBJ2-1, with D perhaps given as TRBD1 or TRBD2 (7 bases each). Trimming took off 7 bases at V and 5 bases at J, with 15 bases between the two ends. The CDR3 length is 14 residues. Germline values: CDR1 SEHNR, CDR2 FQNEAQ (reference sequence). This CDR3 reads CASNWEGANNEQFF. The CDR3 bases are TGTGCCAGCAATTGGGAGGGGGCAAACAATGAGCAGTTCTTC.

This clone came up once. This CDR3 is CASMGGVGGNSYEQYF. The CDR3 region has the DNA TGTGCCAGCATGGGAGGTGTGGGAGGGAACTCCTACGAGCAGTACTTC. V usage is TRBV2 and J usage is TRBJ2-7; TRBD2 agrees at 7 bases. The CDR3 loop spans 16 amino acids. From germline, CDR1 is SNHLY and CDR2 FYNNEI. V was pared by 7 bases and J by 0 bases, with 12 bases of the junction left unmatched. The entire variable domain, with the rest obtained from reference TRBV2 and TRBJ2-7, is as follows: EPEVTQTPSHQVTQMGQEVILRCVPISNHLYFYWYRQILGQKVEFLVSFYNNEISEKSEIFDDQFSVERPDGSNFTLKIRSTKLEDSAMYFCASMGGVGGNSYEQYFGPGTRLTVT.

The chain uses TRBV28 and TRBJ1-2; possibly TRBD1 for D (5 bases). V was clipped by 4 bases and J by 3 bases, with 9 bases between them. Looked up from germline, CDR1 is MDHEN and CDR2 is SYDVKM. CDR3 size: 13 residues. This CDR3 reads CASSSGTDYGYTF. CDR3 nucleotide sequence: TGTGCCAGCAGTTCAGGGACTGACTATGGCTACACCTTC.

The chain recombines TRBV10-1 with TRBJ2-7; D is undetermined. The CDR3 has 13 residues. The germline V gene has CDR1 WNHNN and CDR2 SYGVQD (reference sequence). With 0 bases removed from V and 2 bases from J, the gap between germline ends came to 5 bases. CDR3 sequence reads: CASSESVAYEQYF. The CDR3 bases are TGCGCCAGCAGTGAGTCGGTAGCCTACGAGCAGTACTTC.

V and J are TRBV9 and TRBJ1-6; TRBD1 agrees at 7 bases. Looked up from germline, CDR1 is SGDLS and CDR2 is YYNGEE. V dropped 2 bases and J dropped 7; count of bases not matched to a gene: 3. This CDR3 has 14 residues. The CDR3 DNA follows: TGTGCCAGCAGCGTCTCGGGACAGAATTCACCCCTCCACTTT. Amino acids: CASSVSGQNSPLHF.

The chain is built from TRBV18 and TRBJ1-2; 12 bases are shared with TRBD1. V was pared by 0 bases and J by 3 bases, with 5 bases of the junction left unmatched. The CDR3 covers 17 residues. CDR1 is KGHSH, CDR2 LQKENI, per germline. CDR3 bases: TGTGCCAGCTCACCACCTACCGGGACAGGGGGCTACTATGGCTACACCTTC. It encodes CASSPPTGTGGYYGYTF.

V gene TRBV13 combines with J gene TRBJ2-7; D is undetermined. This CDR3 has 14 residues. Trimming shortened V by 0 bases and J by 0 bases, and 6 bases separated the two germline ends. Germline V CDR1 and CDR2: PRHDT, FYEKMQ (reference sequence). The DNA for the CDR3 is TGTGCCAGCAGCTTAGGCCTCACCTCCTACGAGCAGTACTTC. It specifies CASSLGLTSYEQYF.

The chain joins TRBV5-1 to TRBJ2-2; TRBD1 might be the D (6 bases). V was clipped by 0 bases and J by 5 bases, with 14 bases between them. Germline V lookup: CDR1 SGHRS, CDR2 YFSETQ. The CDR3 extends over 16 amino acids. This CDR3 is CASSLAGAQGTGELFF. CDR3 coding DNA: TGCGCCAGCAGCTTGGCCGGTGCACAGGGAACCGGGGAGCTGTTTTTT.

V usage is TRBV5-6 and J usage is TRBJ2-7, with 10 bases matching TRBD2. CDR3 size: 15 residues. Trimming removed 2 bases from V and 3 bases from J; junction bases left unmatched: 5. The germline V gene encodes CDR1 SGHDT and CDR2 YYEEEE. Here the CDR3 DNA reads TGTGCCAGCAGCTTAGGGACTAGCGTAGGCTACGAGCAGTACTTC. Residues: CASSLGTSVGYEQYF. Variable domain in full (rest from reference TRBV5-6 and TRBJ2-7): DAGVTQSPTHLIKTRGQQVTLRCSPKSGHDTVSWYQQALGQGPQFIFQYYEEEERQRGNFPDRFSGHQFPNYSSELNVNALLLGDSALYLCASSLGTSVGYEQYFGPGTRLTVT.

The chain combines TRBV29-1 with TRBJ2-4; no definite D call. The CDR3 is made up of 15 amino acids. Germline V gene sequence: CDR1 SQVTM, CDR2 ANQGSEA. Trimming shortened V by 3 bases and J by 0 bases, and 12 bases separated the two germline ends. CDR3 nucleotide sequence: TGCAGCGTTGAGGAGAGTTTACTAGCCAAAAACATTCAGTACTTC. The encoded protein is CSVEESLLAKNIQYF.

In this sample, this clone turned up many times. The CDR3, as DNA: TGTGCCAGCAGCCCAAACCGGGACGCCTACGAGCAGTACTTC. Protein: CASSPNRDAYEQYF. The chain carries TRBV27 and TRBJ2-7; D possibly uses TRBD1 or TRBD2 (5 bases each). This CDR3 contains 14 residues. Germline values: CDR1 MNHEY, CDR2 SMNVEV (reference sequence). The V and J ends lost 6 bases and 2 bases respectively, with 14 bases between them.

The rearrangement links TRBV10-3 to TRBJ1-5, with unresolved D. Looked up from germline, CDR1 is ENHRY and CDR2 is SYGVKD. This CDR3 is built from 14 residues. Trimming left V 2 bases short and J 0 bases short, with 5 bases between. The CDR3 sequence is CAISERDSNQPQHF. CDR3 sequence (DNA): TGTGCCATCAGTGAGCGGGATAGCAATCAGCCCCAGCATTTT.

This chain connects TRBV19 to TRBJ2-7, with D unresolved. V was trimmed by 5 bases and J by 0 bases, leaving 8 bases between them. From germline, CDR1 is LNHDA and CDR2 SQIVND (reference sequence). The CDR3 length is 13 residues. CDR3 in amino acids: CASSAWDSYEQYF. Here the CDR3 DNA reads TGTGCCAGTAGTGCATGGGACTCCTACGAGCAGTACTTC.

The chain joins TRBV14 to TRBJ1-1; D gene ambiguous. Germline loops: CDR1 SGHDN, CDR2 FVKESK. V was trimmed by 1 base and J by 1 base, leaving 10 bases between them. This CDR3 has 15 amino acids. DNA of the CDR3: TGTGCCAGCAGCCAAGGGGCAGGAACGAACACTGAAGCTTTCTTT. Translating gives CASSQGAGTNTEAFF.

This chain joins TRBV5-6 and TRBJ1-1; possible D gene TRBD1, 6 bases. The CDR3 is 14 residues long. Germline loops: CDR1 SGHDT, CDR2 YYEEEE. Trimming stripped 4 bases from V and 0 bases from J, with 10 bases between. Written as DNA, the CDR3 is TGTGCCAGCAGCCCAACAGGGTTGAACACTGAAGCTTTCTTT. The encoded protein is CASSPTGLNTEAFF.

The chain has TRBV7-9 and TRBJ2-1; D is perhaps TRBD1 (6 bases). The germline V gene encodes CDR1 SEHNR and CDR2 FQNEAQ (reference sequence). The CDR3 sequence is 14 residues long. V was shortened by 0 bases and J by 10 bases, with 13 bases between the two germline ends. CDR3 DNA sequence: TGTGCCAGCAGCTTAGCCCAAACAGGGCGGGAGCAGTTCTTC. Residues: CASSLAQTGREQFF.

The J gene is TRBJ2-1, the V gene TRBV6-5; perhaps TRBD1 as D (6 bases). V shed 6 bases and J shed 9 bases, with 15 bases lying between them. In germline, CDR1 is MNHEY, CDR2 SVGAGI. This CDR3 region has 13 residues. CDR3 in amino acids: CASSQTGLGEQFF. DNA for the CDR3: TGTGCCAGCAGCCAGACAGGTTTGGGTGAGCAGTTCTTC.

This chain uses TRBV2 with TRBJ1-1; no clear D. CDR1 is SNHLY, CDR2 FYNNEI, per germline. CDR3 size: 13 residues. Trimming left V 2 bases short and J 8 bases short, with 12 bases between. The CDR3 region has the DNA TGTGCCAGCAGTGAACGAACCGGGAAAGAAGCTTTCTTT. Amino acid sequence: CASSERTGKEAFF.